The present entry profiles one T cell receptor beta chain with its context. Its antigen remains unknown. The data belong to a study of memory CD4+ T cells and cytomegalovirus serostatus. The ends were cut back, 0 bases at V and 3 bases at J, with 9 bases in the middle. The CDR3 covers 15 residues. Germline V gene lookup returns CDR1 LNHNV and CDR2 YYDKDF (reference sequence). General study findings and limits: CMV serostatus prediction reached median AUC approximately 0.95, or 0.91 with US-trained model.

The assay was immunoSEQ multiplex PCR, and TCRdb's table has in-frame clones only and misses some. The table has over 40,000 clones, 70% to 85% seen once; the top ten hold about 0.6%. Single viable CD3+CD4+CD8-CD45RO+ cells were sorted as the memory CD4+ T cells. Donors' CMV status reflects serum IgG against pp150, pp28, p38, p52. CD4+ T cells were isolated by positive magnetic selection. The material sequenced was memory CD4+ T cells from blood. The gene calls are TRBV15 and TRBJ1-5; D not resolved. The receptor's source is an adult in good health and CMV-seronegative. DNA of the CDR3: TGTGCCACCAGCAGAGATGGCAGCAACAATCAGCCCCAGCATTTT. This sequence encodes CATSRDGSNNQPQHF.